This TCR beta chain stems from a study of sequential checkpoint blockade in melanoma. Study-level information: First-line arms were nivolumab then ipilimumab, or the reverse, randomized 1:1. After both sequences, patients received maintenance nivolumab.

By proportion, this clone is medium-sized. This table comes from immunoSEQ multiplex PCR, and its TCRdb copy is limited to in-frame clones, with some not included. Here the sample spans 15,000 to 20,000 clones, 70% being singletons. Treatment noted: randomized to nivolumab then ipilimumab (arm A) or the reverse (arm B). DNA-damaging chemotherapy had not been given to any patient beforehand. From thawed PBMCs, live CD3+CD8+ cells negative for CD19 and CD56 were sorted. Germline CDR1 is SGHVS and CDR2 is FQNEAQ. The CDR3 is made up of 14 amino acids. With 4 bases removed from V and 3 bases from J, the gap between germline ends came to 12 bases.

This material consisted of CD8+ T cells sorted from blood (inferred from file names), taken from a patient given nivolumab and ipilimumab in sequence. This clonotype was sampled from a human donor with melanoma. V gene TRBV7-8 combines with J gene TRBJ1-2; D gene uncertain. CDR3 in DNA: TGTGCCAGCAGCTCCCGTCAGGCCTACTATGGCTACACCTTC. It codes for CASSSRQAYYGYTF.